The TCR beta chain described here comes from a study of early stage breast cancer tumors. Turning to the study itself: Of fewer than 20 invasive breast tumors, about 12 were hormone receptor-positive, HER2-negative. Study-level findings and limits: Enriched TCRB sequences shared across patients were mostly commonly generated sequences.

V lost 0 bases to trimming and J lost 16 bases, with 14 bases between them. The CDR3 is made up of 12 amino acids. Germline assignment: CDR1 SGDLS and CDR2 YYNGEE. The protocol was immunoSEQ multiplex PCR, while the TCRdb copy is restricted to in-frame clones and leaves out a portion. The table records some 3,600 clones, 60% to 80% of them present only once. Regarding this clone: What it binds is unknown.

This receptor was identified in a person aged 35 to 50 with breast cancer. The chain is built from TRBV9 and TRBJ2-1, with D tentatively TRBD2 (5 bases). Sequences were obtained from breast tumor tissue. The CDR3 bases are TGTGCCAGCAGCGTAGGTGGGAGAGGGTTATTCTTC. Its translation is CASSVGGRGLFF. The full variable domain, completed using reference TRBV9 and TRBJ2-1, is DSGVTQTPKHLITATGQRVTLRCSPRSGDLSVYWYQQSLDQGLQFLIQYYNGEERAKGNILERFSAQQFPDLHSELNLSSLELGDSALYFCASSVGGRGLFFGPGTRLTVL.